The rows below give T cell receptor beta chains drawn from one sample of a study of cytomegalovirus exposure and HLA in healthy donors. Profiling relied on immunoSEQ multiplex PCR, and the TCRdb table lists in-frame clones only, not all of them. The table lists 200,000 to 250,000 clones, 65% to 85% of them singletons. Sequences were obtained from PBMCs. These receptors all come from a man aged 50-59 years in good health and CMV-seronegative. CDR3s include the opening cysteine and the closing phenylalanine or tryptophan. Fields, in order: V gene, D gene, clone size, J gene, CDR3 DNA, CDR3 protein. The D gene is left open where the match is weak. Clone size, where shown, is once, few, many, or a class for clones that have expanded.

>TRBV6-6|-|-|TRBJ2-3
TGTGCCAGCAGTGGGACCGGGAGTGGGACAGATACGCAGTATTTT
CASSGTGSGTDTQYF
>TRBV6-5|TRBD1|-|TRBJ2-7
TGTGCCAGCAGGATCGACAGGGGGCCAACCTACGAGCAGTACTTC
CASRIDRGPTYEQYF
>TRBV7-9|-|-|TRBJ2-7
TGTGCCAGCAGCTTACCCCAGGGCGGCCCCTACGAGCAGTACTTC
CASSLPQGGPYEQYF
>TRBV29-1|-|-|TRBJ1-1
TGCAGCGTTGGAAGGGGATCAGGCACTGAAGCTTTCTTT
CSVGRGSGTEAFF
>TRBV28|-|few|TRBJ2-5
TGTGCCAGCAGTGATTCAGGGTCCCAAGAGACCCAGTACTTC
CASSDSGSQETQYF
>TRBV2|TRBD1|-|TRBJ1-1
TGTGCCAGCAGCCGACAGGGTTGGGATCGGGCTTTCTTT
CASSRQGWDRAFF
>TRBV6-6|-|-|TRBJ1-5
TGTGCCAGCAGGATTACAGAACGTAGCAATCAGCCCCAGCATTTT
CASRITERSNQPQHF
>TRBV30|-|few|TRBJ2-1
TGTGCCTGGAGTGTTAAAACAGGGCCCTACAATGAGCAGTTCTTC
CAWSVKTGPYNEQFF
>TRBV1|-|-|TRBJ2-6
TGCACCAGCAGCCAAGACGGGGGGGACTCTGGGGCCAACGTCCTGACTTTC
CTSSQDGGDSGANVLTF
>TRBV7-2|TRBD1|-|TRBJ1-6
TGTGCCAGCAGCTTAGACAGGGGGAGGAATTCACCCCTCCACTTT
CASSLDRGRNSPLHF
>TRBV9|TRBD1|-|TRBJ1-2
TGTGCCAGCAGCGTAGACCCCCGGGGGACAGGGCCGGTCTATGGCTACACCTTC
CASSVDPRGTGPVYGYTF
>TRBV6-5|TRBD1|-|TRBJ2-7
TGTGCCAGCAGTTACGGAACAGGGGGGAACGAGCAGTACTTC
CASSYGTGGNEQYF